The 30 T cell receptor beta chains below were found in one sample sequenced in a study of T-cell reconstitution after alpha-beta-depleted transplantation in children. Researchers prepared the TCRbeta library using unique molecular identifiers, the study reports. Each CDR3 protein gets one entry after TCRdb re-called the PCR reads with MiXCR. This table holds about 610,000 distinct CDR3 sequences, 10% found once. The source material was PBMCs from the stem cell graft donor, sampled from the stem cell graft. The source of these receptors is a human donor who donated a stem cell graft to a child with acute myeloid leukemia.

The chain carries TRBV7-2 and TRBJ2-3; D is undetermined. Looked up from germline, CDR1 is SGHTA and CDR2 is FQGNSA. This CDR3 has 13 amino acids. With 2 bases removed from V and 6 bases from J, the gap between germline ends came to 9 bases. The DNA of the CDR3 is TGTGCCAGCAGCTTATTTTTGGAGGATACGCAGTATTTT. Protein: CASSLFLEDTQYF.

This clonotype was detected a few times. DNA of the CDR3: TGTGCCTGGAGGAGTGAAGGGGCCGCTAGCTACACCTTC. It is translated as CAWRSEGAASYTF. The chain joins TRBV30 to TRBJ1-2, with D tentatively TRBD1 (5 bases). This CDR3 has 13 residues. Trimming shortened V by 3 bases and J by 9 bases, and 17 bases separated the two germline ends. The germline CDR1 and CDR2 sequences are GTSNPN and SVGIG (reference sequence).

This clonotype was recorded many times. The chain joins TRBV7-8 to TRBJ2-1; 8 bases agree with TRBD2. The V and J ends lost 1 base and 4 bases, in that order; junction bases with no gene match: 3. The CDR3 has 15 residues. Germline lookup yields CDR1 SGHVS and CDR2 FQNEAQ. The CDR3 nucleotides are TGTGCCAGCAGCTTAGAAACTAGCGGTTACAATGAGCAGTTCTTC. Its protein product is CASSLETSGYNEQFF.

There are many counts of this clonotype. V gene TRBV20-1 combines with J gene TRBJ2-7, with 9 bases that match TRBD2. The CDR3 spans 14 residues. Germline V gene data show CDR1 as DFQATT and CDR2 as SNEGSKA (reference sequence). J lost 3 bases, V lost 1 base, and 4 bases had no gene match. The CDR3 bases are TGCAGTGCTAGAGTAATAGCGGGAGTCTACGAGCAGTACTTC. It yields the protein CSARVIAGVYEQYF.

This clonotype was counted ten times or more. In DNA form, the CDR3 reads TGTGCCAGCAGTGAAACGGGGCGGGGAAGGAGTGAGCAGTTCTTC. Its protein product is CASSETGRGRSEQFF. V and J are TRBV2 and TRBJ2-1; TRBD2 is a possible D gene (6 bases). Germline CDR1 reads SNHLY; CDR2 reads FYNNEI. The CDR3 consists of 15 residues. Trimming took 2 bases from V and 9 from J, leaving 17 bases between them.

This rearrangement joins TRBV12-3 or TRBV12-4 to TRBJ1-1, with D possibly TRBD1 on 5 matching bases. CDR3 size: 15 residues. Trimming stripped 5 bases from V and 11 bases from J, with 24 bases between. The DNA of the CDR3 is TGTGCCAGCAGTCCCGGCCCGGGGAGGCAGGGTACCGCTTTCTTT. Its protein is CASSPGPGRQGTAFF.

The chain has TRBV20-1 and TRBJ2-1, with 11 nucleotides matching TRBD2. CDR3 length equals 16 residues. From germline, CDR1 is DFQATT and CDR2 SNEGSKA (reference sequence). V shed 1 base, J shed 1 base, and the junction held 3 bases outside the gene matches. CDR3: CSARVTSGRSYNEQFF. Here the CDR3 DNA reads TGCAGTGCTAGAGTAACTAGCGGGAGATCCTACAATGAGCAGTTCTTC.

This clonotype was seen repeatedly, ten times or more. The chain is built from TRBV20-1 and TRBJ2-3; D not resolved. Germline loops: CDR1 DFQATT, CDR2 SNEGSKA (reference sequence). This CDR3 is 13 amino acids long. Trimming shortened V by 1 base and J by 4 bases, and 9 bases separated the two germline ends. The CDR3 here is CSARGQVADTQYF. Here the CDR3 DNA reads TGCAGTGCTAGAGGGCAGGTGGCAGATACGCAGTATTTT.

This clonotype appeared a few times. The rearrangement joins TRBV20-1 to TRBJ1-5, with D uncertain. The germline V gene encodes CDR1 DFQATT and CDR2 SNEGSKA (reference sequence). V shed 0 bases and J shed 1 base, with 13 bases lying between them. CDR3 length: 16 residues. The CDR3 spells CSARDSAGFSNQPQHF. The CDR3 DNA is TGCAGTGCTAGAGATTCCGCAGGATTCAGCAATCAGCCCCAGCATTTT.

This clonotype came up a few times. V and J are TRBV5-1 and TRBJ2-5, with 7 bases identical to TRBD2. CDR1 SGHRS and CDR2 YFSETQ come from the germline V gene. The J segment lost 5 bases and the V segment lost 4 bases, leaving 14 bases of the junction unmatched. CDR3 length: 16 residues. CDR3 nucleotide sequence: TGCGCCAGCAGCCCGGGGACTACCGCCGCGGAGGAGACCCAGTACTTC. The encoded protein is CASSPGTTAAEETQYF. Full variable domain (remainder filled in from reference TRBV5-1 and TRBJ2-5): KAGVTQTPRYLIKTRGQQVTLSCSPISGHRSVSWYQQTPGQGLQFLFEYFSETQRNKGNFPGRFSGRQFSNSRSEMNVSTLELGDSALYLCASSPGTTAAEETQYFGPGTRLLVL.

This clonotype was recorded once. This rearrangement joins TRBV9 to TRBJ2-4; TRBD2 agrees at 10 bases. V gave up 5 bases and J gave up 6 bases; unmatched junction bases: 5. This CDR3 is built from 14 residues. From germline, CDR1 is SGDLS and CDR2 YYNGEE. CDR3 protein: CASRLAGGPNIQYF. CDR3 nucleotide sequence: TGTGCCAGCAGATTAGCGGGAGGTCCAAACATTCAGTACTTC.

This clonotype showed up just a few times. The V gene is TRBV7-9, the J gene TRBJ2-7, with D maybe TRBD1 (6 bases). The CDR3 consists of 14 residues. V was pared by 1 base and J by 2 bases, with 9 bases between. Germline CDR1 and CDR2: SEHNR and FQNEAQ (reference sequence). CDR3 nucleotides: TGTGCCAGCAGCTTAGACAGGGAGACCTACGAGCAGTACTTC. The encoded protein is CASSLDRETYEQYF.

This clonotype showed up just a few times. In nucleotides, the CDR3 is TGTGCCAGCAGCCAAGATCTGATGGAAGAGACCCAGTACTTC. This encodes CASSQDLMEETQYF. V is TRBV4-2 and J is TRBJ2-5; D remains ambiguous. The CDR3 totals 14 residues. V lost 0 bases and J 3 bases, leaving 8 bases between the germline ends. Germline values: CDR1 LGHNA, CDR2 YNFKEQ.

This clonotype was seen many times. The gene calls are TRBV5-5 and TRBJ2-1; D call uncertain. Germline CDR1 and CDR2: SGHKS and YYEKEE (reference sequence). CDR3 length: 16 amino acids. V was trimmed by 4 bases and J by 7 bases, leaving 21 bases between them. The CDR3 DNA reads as TGTGCCAGCAGCGGATTTACGAGTTGGAGTTGGAATGAGCAGTTCTTC. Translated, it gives CASSGFTSWSWNEQFF.

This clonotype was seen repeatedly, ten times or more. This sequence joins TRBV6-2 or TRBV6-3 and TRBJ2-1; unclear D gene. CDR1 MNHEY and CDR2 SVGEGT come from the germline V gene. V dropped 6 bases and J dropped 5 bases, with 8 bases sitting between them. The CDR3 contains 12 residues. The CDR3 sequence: CASSPQHNEQFF. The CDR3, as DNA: TGTGCCAGCAGCCCTCAGCACAATGAGCAGTTCTTC.

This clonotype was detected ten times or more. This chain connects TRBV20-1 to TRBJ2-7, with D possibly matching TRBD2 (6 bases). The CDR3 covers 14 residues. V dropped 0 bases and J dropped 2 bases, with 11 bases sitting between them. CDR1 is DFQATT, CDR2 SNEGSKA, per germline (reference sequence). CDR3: CSARDFGGAYEQYF. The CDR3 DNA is TGCAGTGCTAGAGATTTCGGGGGAGCCTACGAGCAGTACTTC.

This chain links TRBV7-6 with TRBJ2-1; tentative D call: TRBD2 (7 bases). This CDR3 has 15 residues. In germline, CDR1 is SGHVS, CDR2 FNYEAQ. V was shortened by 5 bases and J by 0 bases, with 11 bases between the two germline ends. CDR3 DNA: TGTGCCAGCAGCGGACTAGGGGGCTCCTACAATGAGCAGTTCTTC. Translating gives CASSGLGGSYNEQFF.

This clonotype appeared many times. CDR3 sequence reads: CASTPGSEQYF. Here the CDR3 DNA reads TGTGCCAGCACCCCAGGGAGCGAGCAGTACTTC. The chain is built from TRBV2 and TRBJ2-7; either TRBD1 or TRBD2 may supply D (5 bases each). The V and J ends lost 7 bases and 6 bases respectively, with 10 bases between them. CDR3 length: 11 residues. The germline gives CDR1 SNHLY, CDR2 FYNNEI.

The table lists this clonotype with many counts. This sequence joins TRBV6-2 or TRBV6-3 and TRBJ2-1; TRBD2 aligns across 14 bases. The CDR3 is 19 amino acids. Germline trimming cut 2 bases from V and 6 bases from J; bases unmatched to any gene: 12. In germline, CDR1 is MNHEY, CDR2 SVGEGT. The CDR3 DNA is TGTGCCAGCAGTTACCCGGGGACTAGCGGGAGTTGGATACCCAATGAGCAGTTCTTC. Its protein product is CASSYPGTSGSWIPNEQFF.

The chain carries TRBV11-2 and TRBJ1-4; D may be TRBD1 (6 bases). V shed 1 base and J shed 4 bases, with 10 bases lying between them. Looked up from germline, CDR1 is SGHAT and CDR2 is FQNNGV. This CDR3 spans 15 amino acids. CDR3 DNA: TGTGCCAGCAGCTTAGTGGGGGCTATTAATGAAAAACTGTTTTTT. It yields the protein CASSLVGAINEKLFF.

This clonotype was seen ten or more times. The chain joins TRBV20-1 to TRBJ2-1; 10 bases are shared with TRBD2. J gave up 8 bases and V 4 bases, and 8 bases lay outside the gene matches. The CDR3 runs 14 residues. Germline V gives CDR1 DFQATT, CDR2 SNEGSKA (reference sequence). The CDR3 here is CSAKASGSLDEQFF. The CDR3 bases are TGCAGTGCTAAGGCTAGCGGGAGTTTAGATGAGCAGTTCTTC.

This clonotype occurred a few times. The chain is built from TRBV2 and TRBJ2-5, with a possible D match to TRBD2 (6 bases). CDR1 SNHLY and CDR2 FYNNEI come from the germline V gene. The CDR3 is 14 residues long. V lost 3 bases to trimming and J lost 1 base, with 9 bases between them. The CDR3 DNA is TGTGCCAGCAGTGATTGGCGGGGCCAAGAGACCCAGTACTTC. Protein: CASSDWRGQETQYF.

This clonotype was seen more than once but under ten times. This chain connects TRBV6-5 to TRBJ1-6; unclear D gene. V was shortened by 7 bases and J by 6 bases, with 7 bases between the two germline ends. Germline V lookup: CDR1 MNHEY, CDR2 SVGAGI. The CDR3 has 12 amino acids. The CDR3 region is CASTDRNSPLHF. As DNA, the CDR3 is TGTGCCAGCACTGATCGTAATTCACCCCTCCACTTT.

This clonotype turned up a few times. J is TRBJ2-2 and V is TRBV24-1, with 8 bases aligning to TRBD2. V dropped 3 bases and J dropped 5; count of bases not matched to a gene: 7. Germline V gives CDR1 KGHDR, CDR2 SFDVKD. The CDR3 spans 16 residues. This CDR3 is CATSDPTPGGTGELFF. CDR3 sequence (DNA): TGTGCCACCAGTGATCCCACCCCGGGAGGGACCGGGGAGCTGTTTTTT.

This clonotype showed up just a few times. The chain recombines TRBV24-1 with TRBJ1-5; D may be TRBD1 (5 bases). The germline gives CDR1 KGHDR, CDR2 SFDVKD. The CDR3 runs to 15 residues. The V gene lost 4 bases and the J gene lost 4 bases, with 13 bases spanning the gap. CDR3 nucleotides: TGTGCCACCAGTGACCCGGGACTATCTAATCAGCCCCAGCATTTT. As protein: CATSDPGLSNQPQHF.

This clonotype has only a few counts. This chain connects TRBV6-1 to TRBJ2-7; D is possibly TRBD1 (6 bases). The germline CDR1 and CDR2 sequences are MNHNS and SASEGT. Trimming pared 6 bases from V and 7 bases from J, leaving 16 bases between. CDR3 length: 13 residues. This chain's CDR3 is CASRTGQEKEQYF. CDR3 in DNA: TGTGCCAGCAGGACGGGACAAGAGAAAGAGCAGTACTTC.

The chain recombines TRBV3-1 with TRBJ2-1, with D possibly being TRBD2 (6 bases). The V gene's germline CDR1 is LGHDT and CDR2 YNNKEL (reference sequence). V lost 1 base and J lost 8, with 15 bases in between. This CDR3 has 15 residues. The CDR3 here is CASSQGPSAGHEQFF. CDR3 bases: TGTGCCAGCAGCCAAGGGCCTAGCGCTGGTCATGAGCAGTTCTTC.

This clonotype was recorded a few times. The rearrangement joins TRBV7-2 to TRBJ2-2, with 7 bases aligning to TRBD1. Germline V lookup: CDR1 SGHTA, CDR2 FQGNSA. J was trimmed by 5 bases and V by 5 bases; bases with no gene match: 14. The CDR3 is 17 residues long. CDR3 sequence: CASSPPRGSGGTGELFF. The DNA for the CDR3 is TGTGCCAGCAGCCCTCCAAGGGGCTCAGGGGGAACCGGGGAGCTGTTTTTT.

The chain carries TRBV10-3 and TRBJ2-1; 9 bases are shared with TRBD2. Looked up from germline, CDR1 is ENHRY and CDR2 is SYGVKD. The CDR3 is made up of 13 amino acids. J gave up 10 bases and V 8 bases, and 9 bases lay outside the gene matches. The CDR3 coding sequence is TGTGCCATCGGTGGGCGGGAGGGCTGGGAGCAGTTCTTC. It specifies CAIGGREGWEQFF.

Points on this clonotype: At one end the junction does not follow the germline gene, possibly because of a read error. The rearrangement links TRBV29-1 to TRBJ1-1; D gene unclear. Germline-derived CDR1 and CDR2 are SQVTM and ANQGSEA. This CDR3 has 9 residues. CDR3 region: CSVEPRVTF. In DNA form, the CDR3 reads TGCAGCGTTGAACCCCGGGTCACCTTT.